This entry lists 20 T cell receptor beta chains sequenced from one sample in a study of blood T cell repertoires in COVID-19. Libraries were prepared by immunoSEQ multiplex PCR; TCRdb keeps only in-frame clonotypes and omits some of them. The sample has some 290,000 clones, about nine tenths seen once. The sample was peripheral blood. The receptor set was obtained from a woman between 45 and 60 years old who had recovered from COVID-19.

This chain links TRBV5-4 with TRBJ2-1, with D tentatively TRBD1 (7 bases). The CDR3 covers 15 residues. Trimming pared 6 bases from V and 7 bases from J, leaving 20 bases between. Germline loops: CDR1 SGHNT, CDR2 YYREEE (reference sequence). Here the CDR3 DNA reads TGTGCCAGCAAGAGCTCCATGGGGGGACAGAATGAGCAGTTCTTC. Protein sequence: CASKSSMGGQNEQFF.

The chain uses TRBV30 and TRBJ2-7, with 12 bases that match TRBD2. The junction had 6 bases not matched to a gene; V was cut back by 5 bases and J by 7 bases. Germline CDR1 reads GTSNPN; CDR2 reads SVGIG (reference sequence). This CDR3 has 13 amino acids. The CDR3 DNA reads as TGTGCCTGGGTACTAGCGGGAGGTCGTGAGCAGTACTTC. This sequence encodes CAWVLAGGREQYF.

V and J are TRBV27 and TRBJ1-1, with D possibly matching TRBD1 (6 bases). CDR3 length: 13 residues. Trimming took 7 bases from V and 7 from J, leaving 16 bases between them. Per germline, CDR1 MNHEY and CDR2 SMNVEV (reference sequence). CDR3 amino acids: CASKSVRGHEAFF. CDR3 in DNA: TGTGCCAGCAAGTCTGTCAGGGGACATGAAGCTTTCTTT.

V and J are TRBV7-2 and TRBJ2-7; D unclear. Trimming removed 5 bases at V and 6 bases at J, with 17 bases between. This CDR3 is built from 14 residues. Germline values: CDR1 SGHTA, CDR2 FQGNSA. CDR3 protein: CASSNFPRSGEQYF. CDR3 DNA: TGTGCCAGCAGCAACTTCCCTCGATCGGGCGAGCAGTACTTC.

The sample holds a few counts of this clone. The chain joins TRBV6-5 to TRBJ1-2; no clear D. Germline CDR1 and CDR2: MNHEY and SVGAGI. The V end was cut by 2 bases, the J end by 5 bases, with 6 bases between. This CDR3 is 12 amino acids long. The CDR3 nucleotides are TGTGCCAGCAGTTACGCAGGATATGGCTACACCTTC. As protein: CASSYAGYGYTF.

The chain carries TRBV20-1 and TRBJ2-3; TRBD2 is a possible D gene (5 bases). This CDR3 has 11 amino acids. Trimming cost V 7 bases and J 5 bases, with 10 bases left between them. Germline CDR1 is DFQATT and CDR2 is SNEGSKA (reference sequence). CDR3 region: CSVPSGDTQYF. As DNA, the CDR3 is TGCAGTGTCCCGAGCGGAGATACGCAGTATTTT.

A word on this clone: Compared with germline, one end of the junction differs, possibly owing to a read error. The V call is TRBV7-7, the J call TRBJ2-1; TRBD1 aligns across 7 bases. The CDR3 runs 14 residues. The germline V gene encodes CDR1 SSHAT and CDR2 FNYEAQ (reference sequence). CDR3: CASSLVAGGNEQFF. In DNA form, the CDR3 reads TGTGCTAGCAGCTTAGTGGCAGGGGGCAATGAGCAGTTCTTC.

The chain joins TRBV7-2 to TRBJ1-1, with D possibly TRBD1 on 6 matching bases. Deletions cut 7 bases from V and 1 base from J, with 13 bases between. This CDR3 spans 14 amino acids. Germline loops: CDR1 SGHTA, CDR2 FQGNSA. CDR3 nucleotides: TGTGCCAGCATCCTCGTAGGGGGGAACACTGAAGCTTTCTTT. This sequence encodes CASILVGGNTEAFF.

The V call is TRBV19, the J call TRBJ2-1; 7 bases are shared with TRBD1. With 6 bases clipped from V and 4 bases from J, the junction kept 3 bases outside the gene matches. This CDR3 contains 13 residues. Germline V gives CDR1 LNHDA, CDR2 SQIVND (reference sequence). The CDR3 sequence is CASSVTGYNEQFF. CDR3 DNA sequence: TGTGCCAGTAGCGTGACAGGGTACAATGAGCAGTTCTTC.

The J gene is TRBJ2-3, the V gene TRBV25-1, with a weak D call TRBD1 (5 bases). The germline CDR1 and CDR2 sequences are MGHDK and SYGVNS. The CDR3 extends over 14 amino acids. The germline V and J ends were trimmed by 3 bases and 9 bases, with 16 bases remaining between them. CDR3 loop: CASSEGGAERTQYF. The CDR3 DNA reads as TGTGCCAGCAGTGAGGGTGGGGCCGAGAGGACGCAGTATTTT.

The rearrangement links TRBV7-9 to TRBJ2-5; the match to TRBD1 covers 10 bases. Germline-derived CDR1 and CDR2 are SEHNR and FQNEAQ (reference sequence). V shed 2 bases, J shed 4 bases, and the junction held 7 bases outside the gene matches. The CDR3 runs 16 residues. The DNA for the CDR3 is TGTGCCAGCAGCTTACTAGGACAGGGGGTTGGAGAGACCCAGTACTTC. Amino acids: CASSLLGQGVGETQYF.

The chain uses TRBV27 and TRBJ1-2; D is uncertain. The V end lost 2 bases, the J end lost 6 bases, and 25 bases lay between the germline ends. The CDR3 length is 18 residues. Germline V CDR1 and CDR2: MNHEY, SMNVEV (reference sequence). In DNA, the CDR3 is TGTGCCAGCAGTTTAAGTATAAGGTTACCTGCGGGGTTTGATGGCTACACCTTC. Encoded protein: CASSLSIRLPAGFDGYTF.

The chain employs TRBV6-6 and TRBJ1-5; maybe TRBD1 (6 bases). Germline values: CDR1 MNHNY, CDR2 SVGAGI (reference sequence). CDR3 size: 14 residues. Trimming took 6 bases from V and 5 from J, leaving 14 bases between them. The chain's CDR3 is CASRIGTNDQPQHF. DNA of the CDR3: TGTGCCAGCAGGATAGGGACAAACGATCAGCCCCAGCATTTT.

The rearrangement uses TRBV6-4 and TRBJ2-6; TRBD1 is a possible D gene (6 bases). The CDR3 is made up of 15 amino acids. The germline CDR1 and CDR2 sequences are MRHNA and SNTAGT. Trimming stripped 2 bases from V and 2 bases from J, with 7 bases between. The DNA of the CDR3 is TGTGCCAGCAGTGACAAGGGGGCTGGGGCCAACGTCCTGACTTTC. Protein sequence: CASSDKGAGANVLTF.

The chain employs TRBV24-1 and TRBJ2-2, with D perhaps matching TRBD2 (5 bases). The CDR3 sequence is 15 residues long. In germline, CDR1 is KGHDR, CDR2 SFDVKD. With 5 bases removed from V and 0 bases from J, the gap between germline ends came to 9 bases. The CDR3 loop reads CATSAPGANTGELFF. The CDR3 DNA follows: TGTGCCACCAGTGCCCCCGGGGCGAACACCGGGGAGCTGTTTTTT.

This clone was recorded only once. CDR3 residues: CASSYPRDTGYEQYF. In DNA, the CDR3 is TGTGCCAGCAGTTACCCCCGGGACACCGGCTACGAGCAGTACTTC. The chain joins TRBV28 to TRBJ2-7; tentatively, D is TRBD1 (6 bases). CDR3 length: 15 amino acids. Germline values: CDR1 MDHEN, CDR2 SYDVKM. The V end was cut by 4 bases, the J end by 3 bases, with 16 bases between.

The chain couples TRBV5-4 to TRBJ2-1; 7 bases match TRBD2. The CDR3 is 15 residues long. V dropped 2 bases and J dropped 8; count of bases not matched to a gene: 10. The germline gives CDR1 SGHNT, CDR2 YYREEE (reference sequence). The CDR3 here is CASSFWAGAVDEQFF. The CDR3 nucleotides are TGTGCCAGCAGCTTCTGGGCGGGAGCTGTTGATGAGCAGTTCTTC.

This chain uses TRBV19 with TRBJ2-2; 11 bases match TRBD2. The CDR3 totals 13 residues. Trimming cost V 10 bases and J 6 bases; bases outside gene matches: 4. Germline V gives CDR1 LNHDA, CDR2 SQIVND (reference sequence). Written as DNA, the CDR3 is TGTGCCACCCAGACTAGCGGGGCCGGGGAGCTGTTTTTT. As protein: CATQTSGAGELFF.

The genes are TRBV28 and TRBJ2-7, with D perhaps matching TRBD2 (6 bases). Germline lookup yields CDR1 MDHEN and CDR2 SYDVKM. The CDR3 sequence is 13 residues long. The V and J ends lost 6 bases and 4 bases respectively, with 13 bases between them. This CDR3 is CASSLARGYEQYF. As DNA, the CDR3 is TGTGCCAGCAGCCTGGCCCGGGGGTACGAGCAGTACTTC.

The chain joins TRBV4-2 to TRBJ2-7; 7 bases agree with TRBD1. Germline V gives CDR1 LGHNA, CDR2 YNFKEQ. With 0 bases clipped from V and 0 bases from J, the junction kept 5 bases outside the gene matches. This CDR3 is 16 amino acids long. CDR3 residues: CASSQEADRFSYEQYF. The CDR3, as DNA: TGTGCCAGCAGCCAAGAAGCGGACAGGTTCTCCTACGAGCAGTACTTC.